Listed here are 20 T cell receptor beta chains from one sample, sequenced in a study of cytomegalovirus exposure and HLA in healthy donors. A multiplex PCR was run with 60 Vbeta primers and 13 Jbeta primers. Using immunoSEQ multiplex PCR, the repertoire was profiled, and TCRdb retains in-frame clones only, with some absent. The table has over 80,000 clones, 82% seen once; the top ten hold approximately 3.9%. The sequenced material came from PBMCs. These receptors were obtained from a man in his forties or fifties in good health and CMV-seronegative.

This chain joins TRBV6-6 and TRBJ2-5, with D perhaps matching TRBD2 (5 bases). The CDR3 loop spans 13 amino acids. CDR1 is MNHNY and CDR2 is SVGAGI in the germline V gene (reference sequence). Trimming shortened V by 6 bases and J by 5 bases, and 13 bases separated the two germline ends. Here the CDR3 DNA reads TGTGCCAGCAGCTTTAGGGAGTTGGAGACCCAGTACTTC. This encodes CASSFRELETQYF.

CDR3 sequence reads: CASSYEDGGIYGYTF. The CDR3 DNA sequence: TGTGCCAGCAGTTACGAGGATGGTGGTATCTATGGCTACACCTTC. The rearrangement uses TRBV6-5 and TRBJ1-2; D ambiguous. Germline V gene data show CDR1 as MNHEY and CDR2 as SVGAGI. The CDR3 has 15 amino acids. Trimming pared 2 bases from V and 4 bases from J, leaving 14 bases between.

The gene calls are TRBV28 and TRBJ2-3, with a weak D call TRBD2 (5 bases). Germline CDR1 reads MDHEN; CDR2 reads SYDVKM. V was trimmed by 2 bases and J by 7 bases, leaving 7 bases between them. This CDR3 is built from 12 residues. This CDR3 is CASSLKDYTQYF. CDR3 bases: TGTGCCAGCAGTTTAAAGGACTATACGCAGTATTTT. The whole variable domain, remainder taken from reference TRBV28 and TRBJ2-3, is DVKVTQSSRYLVKRTGEKVFLECVQDMDHENMFWYRQDPGLGLRLIYFSYDVKMKEKGDIPEGYSVSREKKERFSLILESASTNQTSMYLCASSLKDYTQYFGPGTRLTVL.

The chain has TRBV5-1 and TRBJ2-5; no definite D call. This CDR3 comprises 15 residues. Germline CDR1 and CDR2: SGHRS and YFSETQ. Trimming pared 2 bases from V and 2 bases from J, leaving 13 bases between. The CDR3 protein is CASSFITAFQETQYF. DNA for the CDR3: TGCGCCAGCAGCTTTATAACAGCTTTTCAAGAGACCCAGTACTTC.

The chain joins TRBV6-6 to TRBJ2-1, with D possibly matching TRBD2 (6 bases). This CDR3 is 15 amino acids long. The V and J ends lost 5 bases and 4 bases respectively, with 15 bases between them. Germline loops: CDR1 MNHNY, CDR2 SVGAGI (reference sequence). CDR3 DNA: TGTGCCAGCAGTACGAGGGGAGGTGGGTACAATGAGCAGTTCTTC. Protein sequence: CASSTRGGGYNEQFF.

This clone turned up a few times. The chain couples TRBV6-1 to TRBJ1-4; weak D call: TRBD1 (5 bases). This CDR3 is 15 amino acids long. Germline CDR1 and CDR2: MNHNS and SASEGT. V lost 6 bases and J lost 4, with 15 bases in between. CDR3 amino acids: CASSARGGDNEKLFF. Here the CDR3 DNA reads TGTGCCAGCAGCGCCCGGGGGGGGGATAATGAAAAACTGTTTTTT.

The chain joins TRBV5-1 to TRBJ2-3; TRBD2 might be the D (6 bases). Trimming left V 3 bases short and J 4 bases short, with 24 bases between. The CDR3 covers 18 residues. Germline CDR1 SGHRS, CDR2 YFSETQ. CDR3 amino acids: CASSSPSRDLVGADTQYF. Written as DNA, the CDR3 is TGCGCCAGCAGCTCTCCGTCCCGGGACTTAGTTGGCGCAGATACGCAGTATTTT.

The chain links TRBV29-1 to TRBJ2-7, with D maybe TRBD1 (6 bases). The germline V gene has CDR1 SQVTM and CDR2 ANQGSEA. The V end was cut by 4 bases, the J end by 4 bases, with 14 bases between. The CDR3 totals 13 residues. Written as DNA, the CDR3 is TGCAGCGTTGGGGGAAATAGGGGGTACGAGCAGTACTTC. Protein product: CSVGGNRGYEQYF.

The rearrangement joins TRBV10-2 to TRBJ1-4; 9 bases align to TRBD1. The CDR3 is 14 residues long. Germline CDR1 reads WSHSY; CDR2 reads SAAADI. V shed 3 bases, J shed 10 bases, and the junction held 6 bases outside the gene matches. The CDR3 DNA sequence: TGCGCCAGCAGTGAACCGGGGACAGGGCTAAAACTGTTTTTT. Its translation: CASSEPGTGLKLFF.

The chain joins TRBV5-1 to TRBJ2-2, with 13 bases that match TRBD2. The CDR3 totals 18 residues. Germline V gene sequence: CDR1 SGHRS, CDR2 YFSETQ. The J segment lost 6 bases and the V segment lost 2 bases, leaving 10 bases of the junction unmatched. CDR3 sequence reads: CASSFAGTSGAWAGELFF. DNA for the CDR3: TGCGCCAGCAGCTTTGCCGGGACTAGCGGGGCTTGGGCCGGGGAGCTGTTTTTT.

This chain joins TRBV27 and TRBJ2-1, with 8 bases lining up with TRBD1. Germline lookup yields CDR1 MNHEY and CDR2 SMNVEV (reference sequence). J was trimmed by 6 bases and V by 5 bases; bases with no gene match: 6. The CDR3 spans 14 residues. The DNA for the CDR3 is TGTGCCAGCAGTAACGGACAGGGAGCCAATGAGCAGTTCTTC. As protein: CASSNGQGANEQFF.

The CDR3 region is CASSQERGEQFF. The DNA of the CDR3 is TGCGCCAGCAGCCAAGAAAGGGGGGAGCAGTTCTTC. The chain recombines TRBV4-3 with TRBJ2-1; maybe TRBD1 (6 bases). In germline, CDR1 is LGHNA, CDR2 YSLEER. This CDR3 is built from 12 residues. Trimming took off 0 bases at V and 10 bases at J, with 7 bases between the two ends.

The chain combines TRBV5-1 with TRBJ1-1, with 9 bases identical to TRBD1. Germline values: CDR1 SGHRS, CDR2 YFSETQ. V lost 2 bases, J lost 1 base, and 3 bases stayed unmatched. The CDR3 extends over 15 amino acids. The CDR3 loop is CASSFPGQGNTEAFF. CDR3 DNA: TGCGCCAGCAGCTTCCCGGGACAGGGGAACACTGAAGCTTTCTTT.

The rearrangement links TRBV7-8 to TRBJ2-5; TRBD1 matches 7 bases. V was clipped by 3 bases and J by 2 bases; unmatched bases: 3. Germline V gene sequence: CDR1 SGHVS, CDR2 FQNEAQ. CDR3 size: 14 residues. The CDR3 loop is CASSFGTAQETQYF. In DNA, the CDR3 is TGTGCCAGCAGCTTCGGGACAGCACAAGAGACCCAGTACTTC.

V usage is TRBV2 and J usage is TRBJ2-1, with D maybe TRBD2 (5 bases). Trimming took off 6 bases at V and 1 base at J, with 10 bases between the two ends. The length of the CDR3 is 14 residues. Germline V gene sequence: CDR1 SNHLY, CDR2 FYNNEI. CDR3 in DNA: TGTGCCAGCAGGGAGGATGGGTCCTACAATGAGCAGTTCTTC. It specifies CASREDGSYNEQFF.

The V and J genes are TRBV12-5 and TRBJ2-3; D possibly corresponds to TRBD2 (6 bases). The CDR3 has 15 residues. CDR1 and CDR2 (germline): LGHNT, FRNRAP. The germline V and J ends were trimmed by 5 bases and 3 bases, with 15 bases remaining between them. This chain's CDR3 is CASGLAGAGTDTQYF. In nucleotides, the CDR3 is TGTGCTAGTGGTCTCGCCGGGGCGGGAACAGATACGCAGTATTTT.

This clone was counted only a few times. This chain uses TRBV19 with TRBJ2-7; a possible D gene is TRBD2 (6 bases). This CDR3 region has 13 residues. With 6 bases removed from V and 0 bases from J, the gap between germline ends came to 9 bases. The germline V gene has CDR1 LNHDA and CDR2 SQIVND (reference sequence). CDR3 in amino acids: CASSPGGSYEQYF. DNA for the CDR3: TGTGCCAGTAGCCCCGGGGGCTCCTACGAGCAGTACTTC.

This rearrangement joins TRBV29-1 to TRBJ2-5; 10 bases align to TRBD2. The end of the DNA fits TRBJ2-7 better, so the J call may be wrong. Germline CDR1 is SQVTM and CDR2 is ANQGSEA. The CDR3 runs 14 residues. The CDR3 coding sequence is TGCAGCGTTGCGGGCGAGCGGGAGGGCTACGAGCAGTACTTC. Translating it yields CSVAGEREGYEQYF.

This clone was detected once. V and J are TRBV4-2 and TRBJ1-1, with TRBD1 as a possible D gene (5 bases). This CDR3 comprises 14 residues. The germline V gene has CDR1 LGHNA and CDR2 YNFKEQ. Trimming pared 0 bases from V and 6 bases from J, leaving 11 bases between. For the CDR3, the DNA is TGTGCCAGCAGCCAAGAGGGAACAGGCCCTGAAGCTTTCTTT. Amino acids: CASSQEGTGPEAFF.

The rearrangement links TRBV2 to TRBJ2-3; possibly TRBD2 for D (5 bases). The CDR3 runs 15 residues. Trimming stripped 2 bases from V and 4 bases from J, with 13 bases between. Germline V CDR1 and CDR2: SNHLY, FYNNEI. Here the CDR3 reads CASSESSSIADTQYF. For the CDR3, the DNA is TGTGCCAGCAGTGAATCGTCTAGCATCGCAGATACGCAGTATTTT. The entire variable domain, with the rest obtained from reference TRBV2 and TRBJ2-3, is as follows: EPEVTQTPSHQVTQMGQEVILRCVPISNHLYFYWYRQILGQKVEFLVSFYNNEISEKSEIFDDQFSVERPDGSNFTLKIRSTKLEDSAMYFCASSESSSIADTQYFGPGTRLTVL.